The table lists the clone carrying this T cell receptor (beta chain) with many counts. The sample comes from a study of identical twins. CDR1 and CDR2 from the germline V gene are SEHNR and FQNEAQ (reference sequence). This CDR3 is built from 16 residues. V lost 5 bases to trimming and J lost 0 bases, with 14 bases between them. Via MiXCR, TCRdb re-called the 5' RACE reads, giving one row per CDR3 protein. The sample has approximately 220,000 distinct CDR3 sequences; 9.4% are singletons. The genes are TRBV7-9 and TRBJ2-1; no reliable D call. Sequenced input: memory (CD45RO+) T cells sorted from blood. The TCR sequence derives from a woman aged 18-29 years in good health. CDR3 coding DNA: TGTGCCAGCAGCCCCCTCGGGCGAAGCTCCTACAATGAGCAGTTCTTC. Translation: CASSPLGRSSYNEQFF.